The 4 T cell receptor beta chains given below trace back to one sample, sequenced in a study of T cells after yellow fever vaccination. TCRdb independently ran MiXCR on the 5' RACE reads; one entry per CDR3 protein. In the table there are 25,000 to 35,000 distinct CDR3 sequences, over 4.5% of which are singletons. Sequences were derived from CD8+ T cells sorted from PBMCs, sampled 10 days after the yellow fever booster vaccination. Receptors were obtained from a man in his thirties or forties who received the YFV17D yellow fever vaccine.

This clonotype was picked up many times. The chain has TRBV3-1 and TRBJ2-7; no definite D call. V lost 1 base and J 1 base, leaving 11 bases between the germline ends. This CDR3 is built from 15 residues. Germline loops: CDR1 LGHDT, CDR2 YNNKEL (reference sequence). The CDR3 nucleotides are TGTGCCAGCAGCCAAGGGCGACTCCTATCCTACGAGCAGTACTTC. Translated, it gives CASSQGRLLSYEQYF.

This clonotype was seen at least ten times. The rearrangement uses TRBV4-3 and TRBJ2-1, with D hard to call. The CDR3 covers 15 residues. The germline CDR1 and CDR2 sequences are LGHNA and YSLEER. V shed 1 base and J shed 3 bases, with 10 bases lying between them. Here the CDR3 DNA reads TGCGCCAGCAGCCAAGGTTCCAGCCTCTACAATGAGCAGTTCTTC. It encodes CASSQGSSLYNEQFF.

There are many counts of this clonotype. The chain carries TRBV5-4 and TRBJ2-1; the D is unclear. CDR3 length equals 12 residues. Trimming stripped 4 bases from V and 10 bases from J, with 12 bases between. Per the germline V gene, CDR1 is SGHNT and CDR2 is YYREEE (reference sequence). The CDR3 nucleotides read TGTGCCAGCAGCCCGATAGCCGGGGAGCAGTTCTTC. Its translation: CASSPIAGEQFF.

About this clonotype itself: Being one base from a much bigger clone, this may be a read error. CDR3 nucleotide sequence: TGTACCAGCAGCCAGGAAAACAGGGAGACGGATACGCAGTATTTT. This translates into CTSSQENRETDTQYF. This chain links TRBV3-1 with TRBJ2-3, with D possibly matching TRBD1 (6 bases). CDR3 length: 15 amino acids. Germline V gene lookup returns CDR1 LGHDT and CDR2 YNNKEL (reference sequence).